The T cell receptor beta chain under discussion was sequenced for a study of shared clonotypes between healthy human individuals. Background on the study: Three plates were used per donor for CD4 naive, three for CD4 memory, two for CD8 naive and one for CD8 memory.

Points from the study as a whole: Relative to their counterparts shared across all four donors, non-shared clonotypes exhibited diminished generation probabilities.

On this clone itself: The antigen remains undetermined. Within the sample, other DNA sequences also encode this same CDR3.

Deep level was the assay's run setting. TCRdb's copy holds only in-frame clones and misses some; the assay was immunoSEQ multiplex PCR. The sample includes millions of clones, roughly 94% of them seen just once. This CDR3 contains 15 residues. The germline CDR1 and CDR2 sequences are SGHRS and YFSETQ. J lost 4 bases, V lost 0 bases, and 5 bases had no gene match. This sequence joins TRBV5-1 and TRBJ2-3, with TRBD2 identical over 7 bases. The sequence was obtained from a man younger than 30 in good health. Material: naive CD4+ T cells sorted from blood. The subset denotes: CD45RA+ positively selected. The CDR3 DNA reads TGCGCCAGCAGCTTGGAGGGGAGGGGTGCAGATACGCAGTATTTT. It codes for CASSLEGRGADTQYF.